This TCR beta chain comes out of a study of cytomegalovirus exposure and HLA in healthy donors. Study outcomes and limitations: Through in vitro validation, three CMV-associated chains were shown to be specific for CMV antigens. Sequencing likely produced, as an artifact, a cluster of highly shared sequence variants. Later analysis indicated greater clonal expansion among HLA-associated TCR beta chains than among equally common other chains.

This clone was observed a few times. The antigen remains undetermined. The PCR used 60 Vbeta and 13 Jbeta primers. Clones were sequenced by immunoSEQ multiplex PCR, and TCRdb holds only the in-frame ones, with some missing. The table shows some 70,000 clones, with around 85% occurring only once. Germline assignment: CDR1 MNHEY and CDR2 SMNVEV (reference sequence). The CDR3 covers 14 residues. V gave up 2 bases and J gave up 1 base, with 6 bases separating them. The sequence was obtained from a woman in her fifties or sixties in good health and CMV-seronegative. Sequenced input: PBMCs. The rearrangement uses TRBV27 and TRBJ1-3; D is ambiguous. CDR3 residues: CASSLRASGNTIYF. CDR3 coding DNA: TGTGCCAGCAGTTTAAGAGCGTCTGGAAACACCATATATTTT.